Below, one T cell receptor (beta chain) is given with its context. This sample was taken from a study of blood T cell repertoires in COVID-19. Produced via immunoSEQ multiplex PCR; TCRdb's table is partial and in-frame only. The sample yields 97,000 or so clones, approximately 82% seen once. Germline CDR1 SGHAT, CDR2 FQNNGV. The V end was cut by 2 bases, the J end by 4 bases, with 17 bases between. CDR3 length: 17 residues. This clonotype originated in an older man with active or convalescent COVID-19. What was sequenced was peripheral blood. This sequence joins TRBV11-2 and TRBJ2-2; possibly TRBD1 for D (5 bases). CDR3 DNA: TGTGCCAGCAGCTTAAGCGAGCCGGTCAGGGCCACCGGGGAGCTGTTTTTT. As protein: CASSLSEPVRATGELFF.